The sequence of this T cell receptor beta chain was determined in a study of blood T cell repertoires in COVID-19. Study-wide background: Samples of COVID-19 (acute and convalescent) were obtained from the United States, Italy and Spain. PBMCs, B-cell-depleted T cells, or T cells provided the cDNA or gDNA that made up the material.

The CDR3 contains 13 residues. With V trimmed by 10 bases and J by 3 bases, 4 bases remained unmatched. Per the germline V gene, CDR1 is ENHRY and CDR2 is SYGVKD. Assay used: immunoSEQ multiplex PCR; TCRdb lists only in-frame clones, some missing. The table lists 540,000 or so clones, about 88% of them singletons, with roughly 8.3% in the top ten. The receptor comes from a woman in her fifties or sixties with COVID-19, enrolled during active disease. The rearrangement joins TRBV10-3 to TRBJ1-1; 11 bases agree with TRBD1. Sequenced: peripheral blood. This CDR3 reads CATGQGDDTEAFF. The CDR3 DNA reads TGTGCCACGGGACAGGGGGATGACACTGAAGCTTTCTTT.